These 21 T cell receptor beta chains share one sample of origin, sequenced in a study of CD8+ T cells in alopecia areata. cDNA prepared by RNA extraction and subsequent reverse transcription served as the template for sequencing. Method: immunoSEQ multiplex PCR; TCRdb's copy keeps in-frame clones and lacks some. The sample has 150,000 to 160,000 clones, around half seen once. Specimen: CD8+ T cells sorted from blood, collected at week 0. The origin of the receptors is a human donor with alopecia areata.

This clone has only a few counts. V and J are TRBV9 and TRBJ2-3, with a possible D match to TRBD1 (6 bases). V was shortened by 4 bases and J by 0 bases, with 12 bases between the two germline ends. Germline V CDR1 and CDR2: SGDLS, YYNGEE. This CDR3 has 15 amino acids. CDR3 loop: CASSPRQASTDTQYF. The CDR3 nucleotides read TGTGCCAGCAGCCCTAGACAGGCCAGCACAGATACGCAGTATTTT.

This clone was observed once. This chain connects TRBV2 to TRBJ2-7, with 9 bases fitting TRBD1. With V trimmed by 7 bases and J by 5 bases, 9 bases remained unmatched. This CDR3 is built from 14 residues. Germline loops: CDR1 SNHLY, CDR2 FYNNEI. This CDR3 is CASISGTGSDEQYF. Here the CDR3 DNA reads TGTGCCAGCATCTCCGGGACAGGGAGCGACGAGCAGTACTTC.

V and J are TRBV13 and TRBJ1-1; D might be TRBD1 (6 bases). V lost 4 bases, J lost 6 bases, and 18 bases lay in between. This CDR3 is built from 15 residues. Germline CDR1 and CDR2: PRHDT and FYEKMQ (reference sequence). The CDR3 DNA follows: TGTGCCAGCAGCTCGAATAGAGGACAGTTCGCTGAAGCTTTCTTT. Protein product: CASSSNRGQFAEAFF.

This clone has just a few counts. The rearrangement uses TRBV11-3 and TRBJ1-2; no definite D call. Germline V gene sequence: CDR1 SGHNT, CDR2 YENEEA. This CDR3 region has 12 residues. V lost 0 bases and J lost 7, with 6 bases in between. CDR3 sequence (DNA): TGTGCCAGCAGCTTAGATGGGATTGGCTACACCTTC. This translates into CASSLDGIGYTF.

The V gene is TRBV21-1, the J gene TRBJ2-3. TRBV21-1 is assigned pseudogene status. This CDR3 contains 16 residues. CDR3 sequence reads: CASSPRTPFPPDTQYF. DNA for the CDR3: TGTGCCAGCAGCCCCCGGACCCCCTTCCCCCCAGATACGCAGTATTTT.

The chain employs TRBV11-2 and TRBJ2-3; D is perhaps TRBD2 (6 bases). CDR1 and CDR2 (germline): SGHAT, FQNNGV. The V and J ends lost 5 bases and 5 bases respectively, with 17 bases between them. This CDR3 has 15 amino acids. CDR3 nucleotides: TGTGCCAGCAGCGTCACACCGACTAGGTTAGATACGCAGTATTTT. It encodes CASSVTPTRLDTQYF.

Only a few counts were recorded for this clone. One junction end disagrees with the germline gene, perhaps due to a read error. CDR3 region: CASSPTPDRGGGWSF. As DNA, the CDR3 is TGTGCCAGCAGCCCCACTCCCGACAGGGGGGGAGGATGGAGCTTC. The chain recombines TRBV11-2 with TRBJ2-7, with TRBD1 identical over 9 bases. Germline V CDR1 and CDR2: SGHAT, FQNNGV. This CDR3 has 15 residues.

The chain joins TRBV29-1 to TRBJ1-4, with no clear D. CDR1 is SQVTM, CDR2 ANQGSEA, per germline. V gave up 4 bases and J gave up 4 bases, with 10 bases separating them. CDR3 length: 13 residues. The DNA of the CDR3 is TGCAGCGTTGGAGGGCAGCGTAATGAAAAACTGTTTTTT. The encoded protein is CSVGGQRNEKLFF.

The count of this clone is one. This rearrangement joins TRBV30 to TRBJ1-1; TRBD1 aligns across 7 bases. V gave up 2 bases and J gave up 4 bases; unmatched junction bases: 4. Looked up from germline, CDR1 is GTSNPN and CDR2 is SVGIG (reference sequence). The length of the CDR3 is 13 residues. The DNA of the CDR3 is TGTGCCTGGAGTTGGGCAGGGGGCACTGAAGCTTTCTTT. Its protein is CAWSWAGGTEAFF.

The chain is built from TRBV30 and TRBJ2-1; 8 bases agree with TRBD2. J was trimmed by 4 bases and V by 0 bases; bases with no gene match: 8. CDR1 is GTSNPN and CDR2 is SVGIG in the germline V gene (reference sequence). This CDR3 comprises 16 residues. The CDR3 loop is CAWSVYSGILYNEQFF. The CDR3 DNA is TGTGCCTGGAGTGTATATAGCGGGATCCTTTACAATGAGCAGTTCTTC.

The rearrangement uses TRBV7-6 and TRBJ2-7, with D perhaps matching TRBD1 or TRBD2 (7 bases each). Trimming pared 5 bases from V and 1 base from J, leaving 15 bases between. CDR3 size: 15 residues. Looked up from germline, CDR1 is SGHVS and CDR2 is FNYEAQ. This chain's CDR3 is CASSPRQGGSYEQYF. CDR3 sequence (DNA): TGTGCCAGCAGCCCAAGACAGGGAGGGTCCTACGAGCAGTACTTC.

The J gene is TRBJ2-1, the V gene TRBV30; D might be TRBD2 (6 bases). CDR3 length equals 13 residues. Trimming removed 5 bases at V and 2 bases at J, with 10 bases between. CDR1 and CDR2 from the germline V gene are GTSNPN and SVGIG (reference sequence). DNA of the CDR3: TGTGCCTGGGGGTGGGGGGCCTACAATGAGCAGTTCTTC. Protein: CAWGWGAYNEQFF.

V usage is TRBV11-2 and J usage is TRBJ2-7; no clear D gene. Germline V gene sequence: CDR1 SGHAT, CDR2 FQNNGV. Between the trimmed V and J ends, which lost 3 bases and 5 bases, there was a span of 5 bases. The CDR3 extends over 11 amino acids. CDR3 residues: CASSFRDEQYF. The CDR3 region has the DNA TGTGCCAGCAGCTTTAGGGACGAGCAGTACTTC.

This clone occurred a few times. The rearrangement uses TRBV29-1 and TRBJ1-2; D remains ambiguous. The CDR3 length is 14 residues. V lost 1 base and J 5 bases, leaving 14 bases between the germline ends. Germline-derived CDR1 and CDR2 are SQVTM and ANQGSEA. The CDR3 DNA follows: TGCAGCGTTGAAGGGACTTTAGATTGGTATGGCTACACCTTC. This encodes CSVEGTLDWYGYTF.

This rearrangement joins TRBV7-9 to TRBJ2-7, with a weak D call TRBD1 (5 bases). The germline V gene encodes CDR1 SEHNR and CDR2 FQNEAQ (reference sequence). There are 11 residues in the CDR3. Trimming shortened V by 7 bases and J by 5 bases, and 9 bases separated the two germline ends. CDR3 in DNA: TGTGCCAGCACCCTAGGGGACGAGCAGTACTTC. It translates to CASTLGDEQYF.

With regard to this clone: This CDR3 is also generated by other DNA sequences in the sample. The rearrangement links TRBV4-3 to TRBJ1-1; unclear D gene. Germline assignment: CDR1 LGHNA and CDR2 YSLEER. CDR3 length: 14 amino acids. Trimming took off 0 bases at V and 1 base at J, with 6 bases between the two ends. The CDR3 nucleotides read TGCGCCAGCAGCCAAGATCGGGGGAACACTGAAGCTTTCTTT. This codes for CASSQDRGNTEAFF.

The chain has TRBV9 and TRBJ2-6; D is ambiguous. Trimming took 0 bases from V and 0 from J, leaving 10 bases between them. This CDR3 is built from 17 residues. CDR1 SGDLS and CDR2 YYNGEE come from the germline V gene. The CDR3 loop is CASSVVWQDSGANVLTF. The CDR3 region has the DNA TGTGCCAGCAGCGTAGTATGGCAGGACTCTGGGGCCAACGTCCTGACTTTC.

This clone was counted between two and nine times. This chain joins TRBV5-5 and TRBJ1-1, with 7 bases that match TRBD1. The ends lost 4 bases at V and 0 bases at J; junction bases unmatched: 9. Germline CDR1 reads SGHKS; CDR2 reads YYEKEE (reference sequence). The CDR3 is 16 amino acids. CDR3 protein: CASSHGTARMNTEAFF. CDR3 in DNA: TGTGCCAGCAGCCACGGGACAGCTAGAATGAACACTGAAGCTTTCTTT.

This chain uses TRBV7-9 with TRBJ2-5, with 7 bases fitting TRBD1. The CDR3 is 14 amino acids. Looked up from germline, CDR1 is SEHNR and CDR2 is FQNEAQ (reference sequence). Unmatched junction bases numbered 8, after V lost 10 bases and J lost 0 bases. CDR3 region: CATGDSRYQETQYF. CDR3 bases: TGTGCCACTGGGGACAGCAGGTACCAAGAGACCCAGTACTTC.

The chain combines TRBV11-2 with TRBJ2-3; perhaps TRBD2 as D (6 bases). CDR1 is SGHAT and CDR2 is FQNNGV in the germline V gene. V lost 1 base, J lost 6 bases, and 8 bases lay in between. The CDR3 loop spans 13 amino acids. The CDR3, as DNA: TGTGCCAGCAGCTTAGTGGCGGGGGATACGCAGTATTTT. Translation gives CASSLVAGDTQYF. The full variable domain, its missing parts supplied by reference TRBV11-2 and TRBJ2-3, is EAGVAQSPRYKIIEKRQSVAFWCNPISGHATLYWYQQILGQGPKLLIQFQNNGVVDDSQLPKDRFSAERLKGVDSTLKIQPAKLEDSAVYLCASSLVAGDTQYFGPGTRLTVL.

The DNA of the CDR3 is TGTGCCAGCAGCCCCGGGACAGGGCGCTACGAGCAGTACTTC. Its protein is CASSPGTGRYEQYF. The chain recombines TRBV7-2 with TRBJ2-7, with 9 bases that match TRBD1. The CDR3 spans 14 residues. CDR1 and CDR2 from the germline V gene are SGHTA and FQGNSA. J lost 3 bases, V lost 5 bases, and 5 bases had no gene match.